The entry that follows covers one T cell receptor beta chain sequence. Its antigen is still unknown. One base away there is no much larger clone; base qualities are not given. The cohort comprised 670 or so healthy bone marrow donors. Cohort members were all nominally healthy when sampled, although unrecorded immune exposures were likely present. The donor was CMV seronegative and was included in the group of a few hundred seronegative cohort members. A peripheral blood sample was collected from each donor, and TCR beta sequencing was performed on peripheral blood mononuclear cells. The Qiagen DNeasy Blood Extraction Kit was used to extract genomic DNA from the blood cell samples. V is trimmed back by 2 bases and J by 7 bases, and the junction contains 0 bases that no gene match accounts for. The germline V gene encodes CDR1 ENHRY and CDR2 SYGVKD. The CDR3 spans 13 residues, from the cysteine through the phenylalanine. The DNA shown is the 39-base CDR3, in frame from base 1.

The data derive from a study of cytomegalovirus exposure and HLA in healthy donors (TCRdb year 2017). Study-wide context: In an earlier analysis of some 610 of the donors, 276 Gb of sequence data and roughly 100 million unique TCR beta sequences from 180 million or so T cells were reported. In the later analysis, no new phenotypic data were used to find candidate immune exposures; instead, reliance was placed on TCR beta sequences and their occurrence across donors. In an earlier analysis of around 540 of the donors, high-throughput TCR beta sequencing was used to judge whether each TCR beta V gene segment behaved as functional or pseudogenic. HLA typing covered class I and class II loci at four-digit resolution. In a later analysis, previously published TCR beta repertoires from about 640 donors were re-analyzed and high-resolution HLA genotyping was added so that TCR occurrence patterns could be studied. An early release that covered fewer than 800 HLA-typed donors contained approximately 320 gigabases of sequencing data and 85 million to 100 million unique TCR sequences. Every discovery cohort repertoire had been produced on one sequencing platform. A few DR-DQ haplotypes were handled as single units for association and clustering because linkage in the cohort was strong. In addition to the first cohort of 500 to 850 subjects, a separate validation cohort of approximately 130 different subjects was used. High-throughput TCR immunosequencing, statistical association of individual TCRs with disease status, and machine learning were combined to predict cytomegalovirus infection status. Donor age, sex, ethnicity and CMV serostatus were compiled alongside the repertoire data. The study aimed to test whether signatures of past pathogen exposure could be identified by cataloging public T cell receptors. Of the 300 to 450 genotyped donors, roughly 80% were placed in the genetic ancestry cluster associated with self-reported Caucasian donors. Among about 410 genotyped donors of the cohort, an average of approximately 220,000 unique TCR beta nucleotide sequences was sequenced per donor, of which about 19% were non-productive. The number of typed donors differed by locus: roughly 620-640 for A, B, C, DRB1 and DQB1; some 500 for DQA1; approximately 610 for DPA1; and about 450 for DPB1. In a later genetic analysis, genome-wide SNP genotypes for about three fifths of the roughly 670 donors were used, and that subset was treated as a discovery cohort. The study profiled the T cell repertoires of approximately 700 subjects by immunosequencing and related them to cytomegalovirus serostatus. Beyond this particular receptor, the publication reports: HLA typing was unavailable for some donors at each locus, so association tests used only the typed subset. According to a later analysis, parvovirus B19, influenza, CMV and Epstein-Barr virus appeared linked to several top co-occurrence clusters. At a false discovery rate of 0.05, a later analysis linked 16,951 TCR beta sequences to specific HLA alleles. A group of highly shared sequence variants was considered likely to be a technical artifact of the sequencing pipeline. The presence/absence analyses assumed that sequencing depth was roughly uniform across donors, and that assumption may not be true. The classifier was reported to diagnose cytomegalovirus status with high specificity and sensitivity in both the original cohort and the validation cohort. An association between a missense DCLRE1C variant and V-gene and J-gene trimming of TCR beta chains was found in a later genetic analysis and replicated in an independent cohort. In a later analysis, the rate of TCR association differed among HLA loci, with DRB1 alleles having the most associated TCRs and HLA-C alleles having the fewest. Most TCR sequences were seen in very few donors, while some public TCRs were found in many individuals. The 87-base-pair reads could not distinguish some IMGT-functional V segments, including TRBV6-2 and TRBV6-3, so those segments were excluded. CMV serostatus was the only immune exposure information available for the cohort. Some 16 rarely observed V segments, including chromosome 9 orphons, were excluded from the earlier analysis of about 500 of the donors because counts were too low. A further reported finding was that TCR beta sequences accurately predicted the HLA-A and HLA-B alleles for most subjects in the first cohort. Correlated functional status among segregating V segments might be attributable to linkage disequilibrium, but an unknown experimental factor could not be ruled out. A few of the identified cytomegalovirus-associated TCR beta chains were confirmed in vitro to be specific for cytomegalovirus antigens. The authors suggested that the approach could potentially be extended to other disease states and immunological phenotypes. The study listed approximately 150 TCR beta chains as associated with cytomegalovirus. Assigning TCR associations to individual alleles was difficult when HLA alleles, especially DR and DQ, strongly co-occurred. This cohort had only TCR beta chains sequenced, and the lack of alpha or paired-chain data limited which features could be detected. Most CMV-associated TCR beta chains appeared to be HLA-restricted in a later analysis, and the HLA associations seemed to be driven largely by CMV exposure. In a later analysis, HLA-associated TCR beta chains were found to be more clonally expanded and to have lower generation probabilities than equally common non-associated chains. In an earlier analysis of approximately 590 of the donors, most TCR beta V segments were observed in productive rearrangements about 87% or about 30% of the time, broadly matching IMGT annotations. Compared with the approximately 670-donor mean, donors in an Asian-associated ancestry cluster had fewer N-insertions in productive TCRs, according to a later genetic analysis.

The library was generated by the immunoSEQ multiplex PCR assay. For the multiplex PCR, a mixture combining 60 forward primers for TCR Vbeta segments and 13 reverse primers for TCR Jbeta segments was used. Amplification of the CDR3 region of rearranged TCR beta genes was performed with a multiplex PCR assay on genomic DNA. The Illumina HiSeq System was used to sequence the amplified TCR beta libraries as 87-base-pair reads. On the study's bioinformatics: In a later analysis, approximately 74 million unique TCR beta chains were counted across the 690 or so repertoires, and roughly 9.9 million of these chains were shared by at least two donors. A nearest-neighbor algorithm error-corrected the raw reads and collapsed the reads into unique sequences, merging closely related sequences to remove PCR and sequencing errors. CDR3 sequences were aligned to IMGT reference sequences to assign V, D and J gene segments. For a sequence to be retained, a match of at least six nucleotides to both a V gene segment and a J gene segment was required. Rearrangements were classified as productive when the CDR3 lacked stop codons and remained in frame with V and J, and all other rearrangements were classified as non-productive. Following IMGT convention, CDR3 was defined as the stretch from the second conserved V-encoded cysteine to the conserved J-encoded phenylalanine. The earlier analysis of about 640 of the donors excluded any sequence lacking an unambiguous match to a single V gene segment. An earlier analysis of 587 of the donors classified V segments as functional when productive rearrangements were above 56.7% and as segregating when the standard deviation between donors was above 5%. A statistical classification framework was built for diagnosing cytomegalovirus status from the catalog of TCR beta chain sequences. In a later analysis, TCR nucleotide sequences were compared against IMGT/GENE-DB human TR gene sequences so that V and J genes could be assigned. A later analysis assigned CDR3 sequences and most-parsimonious VDJ recombination scenarios with the TCRdist pipeline. A later analysis defined each TCR beta chain by its CDR3 amino acid sequence plus V-gene family, and excluded reads lacking a unique V-gene family. A later analysis removed roughly 590 highly shared, low-generation-probability nucleotide sequences to deal with suspected cross-contamination and a sequencing artifact. In a later analysis, a clonal expansion index was calculated for each public chain from normalized within-repertoire ranks of inferred template counts. Generation probabilities in a later analysis came from a VDJ recombination model fitted to out-of-frame rearrangements, and those results were checked against IGoR. In a later analysis, hypergeometric tests were used to score TCR-TCR, TCR-HLA and TCR-CMV co-occurrence, with a repertoire-size bias correction applied to TCR pairs. A later analysis estimated false discovery rates by permuting HLA or CMV assignments 20 times. In a later analysis, co-occurring TCRs were grouped with DBSCAN, and TCRdist sequence similarity was added when clustering was performed within HLA-allele-positive subsets. Repertoires with fewer than 30,000 or more than 120,000 public chains were left out of co-occurrence clustering, as were four to six repertoires with anomalous nucleotide sharing. In its TCRdb copy, this immuneACCESS table keeps in-frame sequences only and misses some clones. Where compared with another copy, unresolved V genes explain less than half of these, and the others have no known cause. From that table come the V and J calls and clone size; the DNA was used to work out D and trimming. Here the sample has 85,000 to 95,000 clones; approximately 63% occur a single time. The ten most abundant clones make up around 6.3% of the sample.

Sequencing used PBMCs. The source of this sequence is a woman younger than 45 in good health and CMV-seronegative. The chain joins TRBV10-3 to TRBJ2-1; TRBD1 matches 9 bases in the middle. The CDR3: CAISEGQGNEQFF. The DNA sequence follows: TGTGCCATCAGTGAGGGACAGGGGAATGAGCAGTTCTTC.